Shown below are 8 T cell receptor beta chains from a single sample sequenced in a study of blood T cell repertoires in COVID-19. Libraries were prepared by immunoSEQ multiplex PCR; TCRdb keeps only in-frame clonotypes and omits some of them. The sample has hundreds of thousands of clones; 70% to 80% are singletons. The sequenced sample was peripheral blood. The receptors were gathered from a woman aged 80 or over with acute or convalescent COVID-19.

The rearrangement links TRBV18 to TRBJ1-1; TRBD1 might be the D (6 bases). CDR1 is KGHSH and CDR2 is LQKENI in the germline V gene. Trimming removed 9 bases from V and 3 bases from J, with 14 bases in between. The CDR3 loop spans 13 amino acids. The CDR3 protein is CASSDRSYTEAFF. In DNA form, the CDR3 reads TGTGCCAGTTCCGACAGGAGCTACACTGAAGCTTTCTTT.

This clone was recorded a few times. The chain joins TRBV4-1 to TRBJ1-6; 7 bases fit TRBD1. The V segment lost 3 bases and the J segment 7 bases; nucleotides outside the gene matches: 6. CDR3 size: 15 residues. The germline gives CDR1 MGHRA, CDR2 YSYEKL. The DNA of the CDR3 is TGCGCCAGCAGCCAGACCGGGACAGTCAATTCACCCCTCCACTTT. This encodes CASSQTGTVNSPLHF.

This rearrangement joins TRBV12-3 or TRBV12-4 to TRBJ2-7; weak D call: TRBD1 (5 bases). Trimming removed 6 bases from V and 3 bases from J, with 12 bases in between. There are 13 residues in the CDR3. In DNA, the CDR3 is TGTGCCAGCAGGCAGGGCACGCTCTACGAGCAGTACTTC. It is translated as CASRQGTLYEQYF.

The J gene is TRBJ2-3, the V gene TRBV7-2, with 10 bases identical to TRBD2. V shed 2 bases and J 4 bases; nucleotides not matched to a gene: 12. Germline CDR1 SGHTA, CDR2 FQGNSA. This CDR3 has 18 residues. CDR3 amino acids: CASSLLGASGGSADTQYF. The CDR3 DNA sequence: TGTGCCAGCAGCTTATTAGGGGCTAGCGGGGGATCTGCAGATACGCAGTATTTT.

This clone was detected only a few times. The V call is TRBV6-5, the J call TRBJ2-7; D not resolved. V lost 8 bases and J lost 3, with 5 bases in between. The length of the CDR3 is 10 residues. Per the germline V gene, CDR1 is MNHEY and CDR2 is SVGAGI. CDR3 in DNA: TGTGCCAGCGGCCGCTACGAGCAGTACTTC. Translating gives CASGRYEQYF.

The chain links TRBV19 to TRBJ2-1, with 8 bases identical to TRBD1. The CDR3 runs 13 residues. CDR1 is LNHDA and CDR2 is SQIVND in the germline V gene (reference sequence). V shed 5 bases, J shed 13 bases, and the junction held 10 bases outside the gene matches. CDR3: CASSDRGEGPQFF. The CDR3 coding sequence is TGTGCCAGTAGTGACAGGGGCGAGGGCCCACAGTTCTTC.

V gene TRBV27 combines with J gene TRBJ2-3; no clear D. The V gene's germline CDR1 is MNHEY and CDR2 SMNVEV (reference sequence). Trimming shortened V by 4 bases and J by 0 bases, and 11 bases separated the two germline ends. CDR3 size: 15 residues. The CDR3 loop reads CASSYQYPSTDTQYF. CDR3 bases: TGTGCCAGCAGTTACCAGTATCCTAGCACAGATACGCAGTATTTT.

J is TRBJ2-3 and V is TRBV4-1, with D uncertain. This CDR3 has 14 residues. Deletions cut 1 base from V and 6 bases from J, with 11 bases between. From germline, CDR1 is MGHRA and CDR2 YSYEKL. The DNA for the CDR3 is TGCGCCAGCAGCCAAGTAATGGGCGTGGATACGCAGTATTTT. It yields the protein CASSQVMGVDTQYF.